These 28 T cell receptor beta chains were sequenced from one sample in a study of OX40 agonist ivuxolimab in advanced cancers. The data were produced by immunoSEQ multiplex PCR, yet TCRdb's version contains in-frame clones alone and is incomplete. The table includes about 92,000 clones, roughly 88% detected once. Sequencing was performed on CD4+ or CD8+ T cells sorted from blood, taken in a trial of the OX40 agonist ivuxolimab. These receptors were obtained from an adult with an advanced solid tumor such as melanoma, head and neck, liver or kidney cancer.

For this clone: This specimen includes other DNA sequences encoding the same CDR3. In nucleotides, the CDR3 is TGTGCCAGCTCACCAGGGACGTTGAACACTGAAGCTTTCTTT. It codes for CASSPGTLNTEAFF. The rearrangement uses TRBV18 and TRBJ1-1, with TRBD1 as a possible D gene (5 bases). This CDR3 has 14 residues. Trimming took 2 bases from V and 0 from J, leaving 7 bases between them. CDR1 KGHSH and CDR2 LQKENI come from the germline V gene.

The genes are TRBV5-6 and TRBJ2-3, with TRBD1 as a possible D gene (6 bases). Germline CDR1 reads SGHDT; CDR2 reads YYEEEE. The ends were cut back, 6 bases at V and 2 bases at J, with 13 bases in the middle. The CDR3 is made up of 14 amino acids. The CDR3 loop reads CASKTRDNTDTQYF. The CDR3 DNA reads as TGTGCCAGCAAAACCCGGGACAACACAGATACGCAGTATTTT.

V gene TRBV2 combines with J gene TRBJ2-1; a weak D match, TRBD2 (6 bases). This CDR3 has 9 amino acids. The V end was cut by 8 bases, the J end by 10 bases, with 6 bases between. Looked up from germline, CDR1 is SNHLY and CDR2 is FYNNEI. CDR3 loop: CASGGEQFF. The CDR3 DNA sequence: TGTGCCAGCGGGGGGGAGCAGTTCTTC.

The J gene is TRBJ2-5, the V gene TRBV7-2, with D perhaps TRBD2 (6 bases). CDR3 length equals 13 residues. V was clipped by 5 bases and J by 5 bases, with 12 bases between them. Germline V gene data show CDR1 as SGHTA and CDR2 as FQGNSA. CDR3 loop: CASSILRGETQYF. CDR3 nucleotides: TGTGCCAGCAGCATCCTCCGGGGGGAGACCCAGTACTTC.

J is TRBJ2-7 and V is TRBV7-9, with D perhaps TRBD1 (5 bases). This CDR3 comprises 14 residues. Germline V gene data show CDR1 as SEHNR and CDR2 as FQNEAQ (reference sequence). Deletions cut 0 bases from V and 2 bases from J, with 8 bases between. CDR3 amino acids: CASSLAQTAYEQYF. The CDR3 region has the DNA TGTGCCAGCAGCTTAGCGCAGACAGCCTACGAGCAGTACTTC.

The genes are TRBV15 and TRBJ1-1; D not certain. V was trimmed by 3 bases and J by 11 bases, leaving 10 bases between them. Germline CDR1 reads LNHNV; CDR2 reads YYDKDF (reference sequence). CDR3 size: 11 residues. The CDR3 reads CATSSGVMAFF. The CDR3 DNA follows: TGTGCCACCAGCAGTGGAGTGATGGCTTTCTTT.

The chain joins TRBV2 to TRBJ2-5; TRBD1 aligns across 7 bases. V trimming: 7 bases; J trimming: 3 bases; junction bases outside the gene matches: 8. The germline CDR1 and CDR2 sequences are SNHLY and FYNNEI. The CDR3 loop spans 14 amino acids. CDR3 protein: CASKKTGMKETQYF. CDR3 DNA: TGTGCCAGCAAAAAGACAGGGATGAAAGAGACCCAGTACTTC.

The chain links TRBV28 to TRBJ2-5; TRBD2 aligns across 10 bases. This CDR3 region has 16 residues. V gave up 8 bases and J gave up 5 bases; unmatched junction bases: 14. Germline loops: CDR1 MDHEN, CDR2 SYDVKM. The CDR3, as DNA: TGTGCCAGCTCCCCACCAGCGGGAGGGCCTGTGGAGACCCAGTACTTC. Translating it yields CASSPPAGGPVETQYF.

The chain combines TRBV28 with TRBJ2-1; D possibly corresponds to TRBD2 (6 bases). CDR3 length: 14 residues. Trimming cost V 6 bases and J 0 bases, with 9 bases left between them. Looked up from germline, CDR1 is MDHEN and CDR2 is SYDVKM. CDR3 in amino acids: CASRAGSSYNEQFF. As DNA, the CDR3 is TGTGCCAGCAGGGCGGGGAGCTCCTACAATGAGCAGTTCTTC.

The chain links TRBV7-2 to TRBJ2-4; D is unclear. Trimming shortened V by 2 bases and J by 3 bases, and 8 bases separated the two germline ends. The CDR3 covers 14 residues. Germline V gives CDR1 SGHTA, CDR2 FQGNSA. DNA of the CDR3: TGTGCCAGCAGCTTACCTGGTAACAAAAACATTCAGTACTTC. Translating gives CASSLPGNKNIQYF.

The V call is TRBV7-3, the J call TRBJ2-1; 9 bases fit TRBD2. Trimming cost V 5 bases and J 4 bases; bases outside gene matches: 15. The CDR3 loop spans 18 amino acids. Germline assignment: CDR1 SGHTA and CDR2 FQGTGA. The CDR3 is CASSPSVLISGGYNEQFF. The CDR3 nucleotides are TGTGCCAGCAGCCCGAGTGTTTTAATTAGCGGGGGATACAATGAGCAGTTCTTC.

The rearrangement uses TRBV29-1 and TRBJ2-4; tentatively, D is TRBD1 (6 bases). There are 14 residues in the CDR3. V lost 6 bases and J lost 1, with 13 bases in between. Germline V gene data show CDR1 as SQVTM and CDR2 as ANQGSEA. CDR3: CSVVQGTAKNIQYF. The CDR3, as DNA: TGCAGCGTCGTCCAGGGGACCGCCAAAAACATTCAGTACTTC.

The V call is TRBV28, the J call TRBJ2-7, with D possibly TRBD1 on 6 matching bases. The germline V gene has CDR1 MDHEN and CDR2 SYDVKM. The CDR3 covers 15 residues. The V end was cut by 4 bases, the J end by 4 bases, with 17 bases between. CDR3 coding DNA: TGTGCCAGCAGTTCTACGTTCGGGACACTATACGAGCAGTACTTC. The encoded protein is CASSSTFGTLYEQYF.

This sequence joins TRBV4-2 and TRBJ2-3; D might be TRBD2 (5 bases). V lost 0 bases, J lost 0 bases, and 10 bases lay in between. The germline V gene has CDR1 LGHNA and CDR2 YNFKEQ. The CDR3 consists of 16 residues. The CDR3: CASSQEGAPSTDTQYF. CDR3 bases: TGTGCCAGCAGCCAAGAGGGAGCCCCCAGCACAGATACGCAGTATTTT.

The table lists this clone with a count of one. The chain combines TRBV7-9 with TRBJ1-1, with D possibly being TRBD1 (6 bases). CDR3 length: 14 amino acids. Trimming shortened V by 3 bases and J by 1 base, and 9 bases separated the two germline ends. CDR1 is SEHNR, CDR2 FQNEAQ, per germline (reference sequence). CDR3 protein: CASSLTGGNTEAFF. Here the CDR3 DNA reads TGTGCCAGCAGCTTGACAGGAGGGAACACTGAAGCTTTCTTT.

The V call is TRBV2, the J call TRBJ2-7; tentatively, D is TRBD1 (5 bases). From germline, CDR1 is SNHLY and CDR2 FYNNEI. The CDR3 is 15 residues long. Deletions cut 3 bases from V and 2 bases from J, with 14 bases between. The CDR3 protein is CASSEGGASAYEQYF. The CDR3 DNA follows: TGTGCCAGCAGTGAGGGTGGGGCATCGGCCTACGAGCAGTACTTC.

The count of this clone is one. The V gene is TRBV7-9, the J gene TRBJ2-5; 12 bases fit TRBD1. Germline CDR1 is SEHNR and CDR2 is FQNEAQ (reference sequence). J gave up 4 bases and V 0 bases, and 12 bases lay outside the gene matches. This CDR3 is built from 19 residues. The CDR3 region is CASSLAPRARDRGLETQYF. For the CDR3, the DNA is TGTGCCAGCAGCTTAGCTCCAAGAGCGCGGGACAGGGGGCTAGAGACCCAGTACTTC. The whole variable domain, remainder taken from reference TRBV7-9 and TRBJ2-5, is DTGVSQNPRHKITKRGQNVTFRCDPISEHNRLYWYRQTLGQGPEFLTYFQNEAQLEKSRLLSDRFSAERPKGSFSTLEIQRTEQGDSAMYLCASSLAPRARDRGLETQYFGPGTRLLVL.

The chain couples TRBV4-1 to TRBJ1-1; unclear D gene. The germline V and J ends were trimmed by 0 bases and 8 bases, with 10 bases remaining between them. Germline CDR1 reads MGHRA; CDR2 reads YSYEKL. The CDR3 contains 13 residues. DNA for the CDR3: TGCGCCAGCAGCCAAGAATTTGAAGCCGAAGCTTTCTTT. This codes for CASSQEFEAEAFF.

V gene TRBV28 combines with J gene TRBJ2-6; possibly TRBD1 for D (6 bases). V gave up 8 bases and J gave up 0 bases, with 14 bases separating them. CDR1 MDHEN and CDR2 SYDVKM come from the germline V gene. This CDR3 has 16 residues. CDR3 sequence: CASRVQGDSGANVLTF. Here the CDR3 DNA reads TGTGCCAGCCGTGTACAGGGAGACTCTGGGGCCAACGTCCTGACTTTC.

This chain joins TRBV5-1 and TRBJ1-5; D uncertain. The V and J ends lost 0 bases and 1 base respectively, with 5 bases between them. Germline values: CDR1 SGHRS, CDR2 YFSETQ. This CDR3 spans 14 amino acids. The CDR3 is CASSLDGSNQPQHF. DNA for the CDR3: TGCGCCAGCAGCTTGGACGGAAGCAATCAGCCCCAGCATTTT.

CDR3 in DNA: TGTGCCAGCAGCGGGACTCAGTACCAAGAGACCCAGTACTTC. Protein product: CASSGTQYQETQYF. The V gene is TRBV9, the J gene TRBJ2-5; possible D gene TRBD2, 5 bases. Germline CDR1 SGDLS, CDR2 YYNGEE. The CDR3 loop spans 14 amino acids. The ends were cut back, 3 bases at V and 0 bases at J, with 9 bases in the middle.

This clone was found once. The chain combines TRBV19 with TRBJ2-5, with D possibly being TRBD2 (6 bases). Germline V gene data show CDR1 as LNHDA and CDR2 as SQIVND (reference sequence). Trimming took 5 bases from V and 4 from J, leaving 17 bases between them. CDR3 length: 15 residues. The CDR3 spells CASSPGSLGGETQYF. The DNA of the CDR3 is TGTGCCAGTAGTCCCGGGTCCCTGGGGGGAGAGACCCAGTACTTC.

The chain couples TRBV27 to TRBJ1-4, with D perhaps TRBD1 (6 bases). The germline CDR1 and CDR2 sequences are MNHEY and SMNVEV (reference sequence). V dropped 3 bases and J dropped 7 bases, with 12 bases sitting between them. CDR3 length: 14 residues. The CDR3: CASSFAGAGEKLFF. The CDR3 bases are TGTGCCAGCAGTTTTGCGGGGGCTGGTGAAAAACTGTTTTTT.

The chain is built from TRBV6-5 and TRBJ1-1; D unresolved. Between the trimmed V and J ends, which lost 7 bases and 7 bases, there was a span of 10 bases. Germline V gene data show CDR1 as MNHEY and CDR2 as SVGAGI. The CDR3 sequence is 11 residues long. The CDR3: CASKEGNEAFF. Written as DNA, the CDR3 is TGTGCCAGCAAAGAGGGAAATGAAGCTTTCTTT.

CDR3 DNA sequence: TGTGCCAGCAGTATGACCGGGGAGCTGTTTTTT. Translated, it gives CASSMTGELFF. The chain joins TRBV2 to TRBJ2-2; no definite D call. The CDR3 is 11 amino acids. V lost 5 bases to trimming and J lost 5 bases, with 3 bases between them. In germline, CDR1 is SNHLY, CDR2 FYNNEI.

The J gene is TRBJ2-2, the V gene TRBV7-3; 7 bases align to TRBD2. Trimming removed 4 bases from V and 5 bases from J; junction bases left unmatched: 7. Looked up from germline, CDR1 is SGHTA and CDR2 is FQGTGA. The CDR3 consists of 15 residues. CDR3 DNA sequence: TGTGCCAGCAGCTCCCGGCCCGGGGGGACCGGGGAGCTGTTTTTT. Translating gives CASSSRPGGTGELFF.

The rearrangement links TRBV4-3 to TRBJ2-3, with D perhaps TRBD2 (6 bases). With 0 bases removed from V and 4 bases from J, the gap between germline ends came to 11 bases. Germline CDR1 and CDR2: LGHNA and YSLEER. The CDR3 totals 15 residues. The CDR3 DNA sequence: TGCGCCAGCAGCCAAGAGGGGGGAGTCGCAGATACGCAGTATTTT. This sequence encodes CASSQEGGVADTQYF.

The chain carries TRBV15 and TRBJ2-1; 9 bases line up with TRBD2. In germline, CDR1 is LNHNV, CDR2 YYDKDF (reference sequence). Unmatched junction bases numbered 15, after V lost 0 bases and J lost 6 bases. CDR3 length equals 19 residues. The CDR3 is CATSREAGGLTAALNEQFF. As DNA, the CDR3 is TGTGCCACCAGCAGAGAGGCGGGAGGGCTAACCGCGGCCCTCAATGAGCAGTTCTTC.